This T cell receptor (beta chain) is drawn from a study of cytomegalovirus exposure and HLA in healthy donors. This CDR3 comprises 14 residues. Germline-derived CDR1 and CDR2 are SGHAT and FQNNGV. The V segment lost 0 bases and the J segment 8 bases; nucleotides outside the gene matches: 5. The count of this clone is one. No antigen is known for it. Overall study results and limits: A classifier reportedly called cytomegalovirus status with high sensitivity and specificity. Some public TCRs appeared in many individuals, while most sequences were rare. The study put 150 or so TCR beta chains on its list as cytomegalovirus-associated.

Measured with immunoSEQ multiplex PCR; TCRdb has only the in-frame clones, and not every one. The sample records hundreds of thousands of clones, 83% being singletons. Sequenced: PBMCs. The rearrangement uses TRBV11-2 and TRBJ2-3; 7 bases fit TRBD2. This clonotype was sampled from a woman between 18 and 30 years old in good health and CMV-seronegative. For the CDR3, the DNA is TGTGCCAGCAGCTTAGAGGTAACTAGCGTTACGCAGTATTTT. Protein sequence: CASSLEVTSVTQYF. Combining the CDR3 with reference TRBV11-2 and TRBJ2-3 gives the whole variable domain EAGVAQSPRYKIIEKRQSVAFWCNPISGHATLYWYQQILGQGPKLLIQFQNNGVVDDSQLPKDRFSAERLKGVDSTLKIQPAKLEDSAVYLCASSLEVTSVTQYFGPGTRLTVL.